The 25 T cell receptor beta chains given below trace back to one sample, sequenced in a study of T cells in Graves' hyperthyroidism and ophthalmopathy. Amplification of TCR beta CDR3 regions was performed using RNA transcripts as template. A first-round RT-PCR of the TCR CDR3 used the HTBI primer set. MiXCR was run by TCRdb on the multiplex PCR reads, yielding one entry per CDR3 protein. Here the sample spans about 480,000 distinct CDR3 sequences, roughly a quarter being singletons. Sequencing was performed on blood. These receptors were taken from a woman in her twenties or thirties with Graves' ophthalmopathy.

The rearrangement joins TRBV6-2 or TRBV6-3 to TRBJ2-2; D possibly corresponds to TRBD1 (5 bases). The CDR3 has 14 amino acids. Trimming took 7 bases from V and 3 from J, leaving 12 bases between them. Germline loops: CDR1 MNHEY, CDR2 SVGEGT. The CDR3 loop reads CASISRAYTGELFF. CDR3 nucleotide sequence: TGTGCCAGCATCTCCAGGGCTTACACCGGGGAGCTGTTTTTT.

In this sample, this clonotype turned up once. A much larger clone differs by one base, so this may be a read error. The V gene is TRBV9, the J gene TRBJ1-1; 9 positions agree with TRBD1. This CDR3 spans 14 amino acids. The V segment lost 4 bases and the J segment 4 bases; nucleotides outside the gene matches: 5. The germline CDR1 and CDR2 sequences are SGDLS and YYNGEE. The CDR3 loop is CASSPPDRGTEAFF. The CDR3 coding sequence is TGTGCCAGCAGCCCCCCGGACAGGGGCACTGAAGCTTTCTTT.

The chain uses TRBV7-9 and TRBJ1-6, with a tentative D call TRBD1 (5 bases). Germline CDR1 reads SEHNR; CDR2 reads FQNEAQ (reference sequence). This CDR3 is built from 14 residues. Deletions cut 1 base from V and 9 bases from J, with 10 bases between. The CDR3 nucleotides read TGTGCCAGCAGCTTAGTGTTCGGGGGTTCACCCCTCCACTTT. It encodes CASSLVFGGSPLHF.

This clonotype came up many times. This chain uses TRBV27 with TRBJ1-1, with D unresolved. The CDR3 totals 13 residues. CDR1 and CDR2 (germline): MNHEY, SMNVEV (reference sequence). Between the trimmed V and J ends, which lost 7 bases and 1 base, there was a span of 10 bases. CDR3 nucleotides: TGTGCCAGCAATCTTGGGAGGAACACTGAAGCTTTCTTT. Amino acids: CASNLGRNTEAFF.

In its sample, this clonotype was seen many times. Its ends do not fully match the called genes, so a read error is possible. CDR3 region: CASSLFRGRGYIKYF. CDR3 in DNA: TGTGCCAGCAGTTTGTTCAGGGGGCGAGGTTACATTAAGTACTTC. The chain uses TRBV12-3 or TRBV12-4 and TRBJ2-4; 8 nucleotides agree with TRBD1. CDR3 length: 15 amino acids.

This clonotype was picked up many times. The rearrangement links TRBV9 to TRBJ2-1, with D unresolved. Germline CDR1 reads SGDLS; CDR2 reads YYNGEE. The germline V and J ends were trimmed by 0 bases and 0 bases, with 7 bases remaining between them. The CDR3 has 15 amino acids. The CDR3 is CASSVDPSSYNEQFF. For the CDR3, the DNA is TGTGCCAGCAGCGTAGACCCCAGCTCCTACAATGAGCAGTTCTTC.

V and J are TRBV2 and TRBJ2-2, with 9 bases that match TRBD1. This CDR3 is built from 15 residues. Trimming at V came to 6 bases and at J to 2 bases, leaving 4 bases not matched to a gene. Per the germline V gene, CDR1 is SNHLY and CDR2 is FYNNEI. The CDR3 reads CASRMGQGNTGELFF. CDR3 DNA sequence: TGTGCCAGCAGGATGGGACAGGGAAACACCGGGGAGCTGTTTTTT.

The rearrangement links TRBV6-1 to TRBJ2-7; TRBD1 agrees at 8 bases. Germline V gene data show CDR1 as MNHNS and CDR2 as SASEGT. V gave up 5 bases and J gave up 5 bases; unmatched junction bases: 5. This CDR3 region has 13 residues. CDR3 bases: TGTGCCAGCAGTATTCAGGGGGCCCACGAGCAGTACTTC. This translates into CASSIQGAHEQYF.

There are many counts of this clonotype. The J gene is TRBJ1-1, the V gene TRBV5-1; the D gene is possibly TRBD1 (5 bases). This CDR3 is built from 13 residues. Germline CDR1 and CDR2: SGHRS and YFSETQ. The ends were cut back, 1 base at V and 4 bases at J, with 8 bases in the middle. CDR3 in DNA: TGCGCCAGCAGCTTGATCGGGGGCACTGAAGCTTTCTTT. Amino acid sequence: CASSLIGGTEAFF. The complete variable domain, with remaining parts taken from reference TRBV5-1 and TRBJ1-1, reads KAGVTQTPRYLIKTRGQQVTLSCSPISGHRSVSWYQQTPGQGLQFLFEYFSETQRNKGNFPGRFSGRQFSNSRSEMNVSTLELGDSALYLCASSLIGGTEAFFGQGTRLTVV.

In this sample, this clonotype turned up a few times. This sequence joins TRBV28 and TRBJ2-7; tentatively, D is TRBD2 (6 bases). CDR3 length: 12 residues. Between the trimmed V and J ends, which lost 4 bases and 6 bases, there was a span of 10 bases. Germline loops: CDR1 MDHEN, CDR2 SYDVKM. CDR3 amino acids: CASSWEVGEQYF. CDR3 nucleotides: TGTGCCAGCAGTTGGGAGGTTGGCGAGCAGTACTTC.

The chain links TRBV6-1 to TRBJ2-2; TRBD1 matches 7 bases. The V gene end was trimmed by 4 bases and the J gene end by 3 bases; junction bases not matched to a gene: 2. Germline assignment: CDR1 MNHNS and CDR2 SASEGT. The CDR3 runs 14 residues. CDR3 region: CASSGQGDTGELFF. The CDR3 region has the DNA TGTGCCAGCAGTGGACAGGGTGACACCGGGGAGCTGTTTTTT.

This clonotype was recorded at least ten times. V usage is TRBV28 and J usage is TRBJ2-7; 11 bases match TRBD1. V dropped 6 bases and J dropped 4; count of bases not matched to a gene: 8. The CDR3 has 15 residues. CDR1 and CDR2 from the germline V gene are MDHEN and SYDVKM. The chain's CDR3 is CASRLVGDRGYEQYF. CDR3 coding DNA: TGTGCCAGCAGACTGGTCGGGGACAGGGGGTACGAGCAGTACTTC.

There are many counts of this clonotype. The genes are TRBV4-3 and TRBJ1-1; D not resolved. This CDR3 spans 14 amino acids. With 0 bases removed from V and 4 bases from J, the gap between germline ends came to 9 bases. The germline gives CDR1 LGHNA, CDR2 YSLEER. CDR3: CASSQDWSGTEAFF. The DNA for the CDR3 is TGCGCCAGCAGCCAAGATTGGTCGGGCACTGAAGCTTTCTTT.

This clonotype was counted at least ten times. The CDR3 sequence: CSARLGLDTGELFF. DNA for the CDR3: TGCAGTGCTAGACTTGGGTTGGACACCGGGGAGCTGTTTTTT. This rearrangement joins TRBV20-1 to TRBJ2-2; D is uncertain. The V end was cut by 2 bases, the J end by 3 bases, with 10 bases between. The germline V gene encodes CDR1 DFQATT and CDR2 SNEGSKA (reference sequence). The CDR3 length is 14 residues.

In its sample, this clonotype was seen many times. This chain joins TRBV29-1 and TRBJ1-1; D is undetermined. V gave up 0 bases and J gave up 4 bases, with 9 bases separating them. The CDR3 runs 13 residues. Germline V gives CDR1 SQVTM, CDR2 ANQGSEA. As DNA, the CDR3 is TGCAGCGTTGAAGAGGGGAAGGTCACTGAAGCTTTCTTT. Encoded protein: CSVEEGKVTEAFF.

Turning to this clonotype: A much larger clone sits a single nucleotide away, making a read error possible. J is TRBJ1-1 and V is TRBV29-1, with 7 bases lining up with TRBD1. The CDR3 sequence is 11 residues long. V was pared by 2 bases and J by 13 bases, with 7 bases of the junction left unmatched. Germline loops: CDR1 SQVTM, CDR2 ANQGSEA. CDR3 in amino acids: CSVEKNRGVFF. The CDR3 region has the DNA TGCAGCGTTGAAAAGAACAGGGGAGTTTTCTTT.

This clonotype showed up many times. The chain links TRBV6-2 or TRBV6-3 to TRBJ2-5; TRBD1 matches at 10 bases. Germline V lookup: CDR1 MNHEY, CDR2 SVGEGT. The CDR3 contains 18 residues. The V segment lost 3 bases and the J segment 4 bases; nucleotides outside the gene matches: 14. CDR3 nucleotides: TGTGCCAGCAGTTATTCCCGGGACAGGGGCGGGCAGAGAGAGACCCAGTACTTC. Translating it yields CASSYSRDRGGQRETQYF.

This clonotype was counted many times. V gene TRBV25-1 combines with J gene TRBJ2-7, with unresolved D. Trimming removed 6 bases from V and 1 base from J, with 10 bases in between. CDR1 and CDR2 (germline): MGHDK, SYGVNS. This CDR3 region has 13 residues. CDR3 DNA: TGTGCCAGCAGAGGGTATAGTTCCTACGAGCAGTACTTC. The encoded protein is CASRGYSSYEQYF.

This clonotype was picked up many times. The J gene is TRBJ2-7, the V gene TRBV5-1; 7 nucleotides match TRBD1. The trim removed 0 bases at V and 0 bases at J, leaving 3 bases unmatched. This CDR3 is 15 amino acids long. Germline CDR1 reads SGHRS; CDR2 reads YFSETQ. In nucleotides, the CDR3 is TGCGCCAGCAGCTTGGTCGGACAGGTCTCCTACGAGCAGTACTTC. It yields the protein CASSLVGQVSYEQYF.

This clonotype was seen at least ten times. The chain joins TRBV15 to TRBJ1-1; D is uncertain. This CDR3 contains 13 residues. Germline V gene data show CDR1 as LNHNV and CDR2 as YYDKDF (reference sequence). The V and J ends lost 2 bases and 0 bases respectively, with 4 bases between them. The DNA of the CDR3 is TGTGCCACCAGCAGACTAATGAACACTGAAGCTTTCTTT. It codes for CATSRLMNTEAFF.

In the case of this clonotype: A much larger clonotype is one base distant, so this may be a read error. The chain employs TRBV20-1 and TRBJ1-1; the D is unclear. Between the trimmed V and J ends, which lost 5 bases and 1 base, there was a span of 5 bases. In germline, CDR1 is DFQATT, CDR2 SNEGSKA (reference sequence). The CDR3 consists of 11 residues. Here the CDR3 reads CSAYRNTEAFF. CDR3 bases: TGCAGTGCTTACAGGAACACTGAAGCTTTCTTT.

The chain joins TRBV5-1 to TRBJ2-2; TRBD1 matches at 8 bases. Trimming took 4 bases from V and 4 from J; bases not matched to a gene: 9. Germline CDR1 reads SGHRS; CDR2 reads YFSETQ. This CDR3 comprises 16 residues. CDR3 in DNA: TGCGCCAGCAGCCTCCCGACAGGGGTTGTCACCGGGGAGCTGTTTTTT. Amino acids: CASSLPTGVVTGELFF.

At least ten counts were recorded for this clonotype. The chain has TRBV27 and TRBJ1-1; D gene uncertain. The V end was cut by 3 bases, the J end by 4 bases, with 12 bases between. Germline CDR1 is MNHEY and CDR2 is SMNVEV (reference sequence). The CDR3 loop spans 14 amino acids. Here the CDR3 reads CASSFGIESTEAFF. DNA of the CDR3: TGTGCCAGCAGTTTTGGCATTGAGAGCACTGAAGCTTTCTTT.

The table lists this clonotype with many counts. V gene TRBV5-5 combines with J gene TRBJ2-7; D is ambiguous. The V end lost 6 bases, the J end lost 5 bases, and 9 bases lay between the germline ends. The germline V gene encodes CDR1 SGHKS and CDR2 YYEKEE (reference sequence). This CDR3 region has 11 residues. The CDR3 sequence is CASNRVDEQYF. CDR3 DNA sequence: TGTGCCAGCAACCGGGTCGACGAGCAGTACTTC.

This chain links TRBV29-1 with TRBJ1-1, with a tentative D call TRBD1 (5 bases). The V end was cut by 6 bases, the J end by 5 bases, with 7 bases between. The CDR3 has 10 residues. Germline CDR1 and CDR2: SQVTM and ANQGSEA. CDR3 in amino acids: CSVGETEAFF. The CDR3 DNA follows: TGCAGCGTGGGGGAAACTGAAGCTTTCTTT.